This TCR beta chain was identified in a study of blood T cells in healthy people across ages. Primers used in a second PCR of about 6 to 11 cycles were a sample-barcoded 5' primer and a J-beta primer mix. TCRdb reprocessed the 5' RACE reads with MiXCR, giving one entry per CDR3 protein. The table has hundreds of thousands of distinct CDR3 sequences, around 42% seen once. This clonotype was recorded at least ten times. The V and J ends lost 1 base and 5 bases respectively, with 8 bases between them. In germline, CDR1 is SQVTM, CDR2 ANQGSEA. The CDR3 consists of 12 residues. This chain uses TRBV29-1 with TRBJ2-5; D call uncertain. Material for sequencing was blood. The TCR sequence derives from a man aged 55 to 70 in good health. The CDR3 here is CSVEVGLETQYF. The DNA for the CDR3 is TGCAGCGTTGAAGTAGGGCTGGAGACCCAGTACTTC.